These 4 T cell receptor beta chains share one sample of origin, sequenced in a study of CD8+ T cells in alopecia areata. The sequencing template was cDNA reverse transcribed from extracted RNA. Libraries were prepared by immunoSEQ multiplex PCR; TCRdb keeps only in-frame clonotypes and omits some of them. The repertoire holds 69,000 or so clones, with approximately 61% as singletons. Material: CD8+ T cells sorted from blood, obtained at week 0. These receptors were taken from a human donor with alopecia areata.

The chain joins TRBV5-6 to TRBJ1-1; no clear D gene. The CDR3 consists of 13 residues. Germline values: CDR1 SGHDT, CDR2 YYEEEE. V shed 2 bases and J shed 3 bases, with 8 bases lying between them. For the CDR3, the DNA is TGTGCCAGCAGCTTCGGAGTTTACACTGAAGCTTTCTTT. This sequence encodes CASSFGVYTEAFF.

This clone was observed a few times. The V and J genes are TRBV14 and TRBJ2-1, with 11 nucleotides matching TRBD2. V gave up 0 bases and J gave up 2 bases; unmatched junction bases: 21. CDR3 size: 23 residues. From germline, CDR1 is SGHDN and CDR2 FVKESK. Here the CDR3 DNA reads TGTGCCAGCAGCCAAGATAGGCTACGGTCGCCGGGACTAGCGGTGTCCACCTACAATGAGCAGTTCTTC. The encoded protein is CASSQDRLRSPGLAVSTYNEQFF.

Only one count was recorded for this clone. V usage is TRBV5-1 and J usage is TRBJ2-7; D ambiguous. Between the trimmed V and J ends, which lost 5 bases and 5 bases, there was a span of 8 bases. CDR3 size: 11 residues. Looked up from germline, CDR1 is SGHRS and CDR2 is YFSETQ. The CDR3 region is CASRDSHEQYF. The CDR3 bases are TGCGCCAGCAGAGACTCACACGAGCAGTACTTC.

There are many counts of this clone. The gene calls are TRBV7-9 and TRBJ2-7; D may match TRBD1 or TRBD2 (5 bases each). Germline V gives CDR1 SEHNR, CDR2 FQNEAQ (reference sequence). Trimming pared 3 bases from V and 1 base from J, leaving 19 bases between. The CDR3 is 17 residues long. The CDR3 DNA reads TGTGCCAGCAGCTTTTACCCCGGGACGACGGAATCCTACGAGCAGTACTTC. Its protein is CASSFYPGTTESYEQYF.